This T cell receptor (beta chain) was sequenced for a study of shared clonotypes between healthy human individuals. The germline V gene has CDR1 ENHRY and CDR2 SYGVKD. Trimming removed 6 bases at V and 2 bases at J, with 14 bases between. The CDR3 extends over 15 amino acids. About 30,000 T cell genomes, or approximately 200 ng DNA, went into the sorted-subset replicate PCRs. Produced via immunoSEQ multiplex PCR; TCRdb's table is partial and in-frame only. This table holds roughly 520,000 clones, around 95% found once. This clone has a single count. This TCR derives from a woman between 25 and 40 years old in good health. The sequencing input was naive CD4+ T cells sorted from blood. Subset noted: CD45RA+ positively selected. The chain recombines TRBV10-3 with TRBJ1-5; no clear D gene. CDR3 sequence (DNA): TGTGCCATCAGGAATAGGGAGGACGGCAATCAGCCCCAGCATTTT. It yields the protein CAIRNREDGNQPQHF.